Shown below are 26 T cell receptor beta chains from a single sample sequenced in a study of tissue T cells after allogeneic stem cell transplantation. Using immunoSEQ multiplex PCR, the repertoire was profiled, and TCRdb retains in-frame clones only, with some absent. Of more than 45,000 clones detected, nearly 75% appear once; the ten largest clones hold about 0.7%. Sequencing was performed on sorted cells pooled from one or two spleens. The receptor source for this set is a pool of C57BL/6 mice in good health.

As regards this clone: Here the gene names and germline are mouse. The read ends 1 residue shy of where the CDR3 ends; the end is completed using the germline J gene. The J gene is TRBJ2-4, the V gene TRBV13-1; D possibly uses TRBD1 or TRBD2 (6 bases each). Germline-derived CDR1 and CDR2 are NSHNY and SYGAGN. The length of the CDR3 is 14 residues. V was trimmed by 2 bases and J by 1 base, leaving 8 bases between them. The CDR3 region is CASSERGGQNTLYF. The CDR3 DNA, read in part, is TGTGCCAGCAGTGAGAGGGGGGGTCAAAACACCTTGTAC.

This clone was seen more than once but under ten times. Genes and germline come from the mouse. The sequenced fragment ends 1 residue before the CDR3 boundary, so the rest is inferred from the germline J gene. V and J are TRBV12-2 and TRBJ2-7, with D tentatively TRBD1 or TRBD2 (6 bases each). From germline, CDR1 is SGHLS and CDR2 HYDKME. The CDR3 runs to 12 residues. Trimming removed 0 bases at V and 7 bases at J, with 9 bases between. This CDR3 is CASSLRGLEQYF. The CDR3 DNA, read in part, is TGTGCCAGCTCTCTCCGGGGGCTGGAACAGTAC.

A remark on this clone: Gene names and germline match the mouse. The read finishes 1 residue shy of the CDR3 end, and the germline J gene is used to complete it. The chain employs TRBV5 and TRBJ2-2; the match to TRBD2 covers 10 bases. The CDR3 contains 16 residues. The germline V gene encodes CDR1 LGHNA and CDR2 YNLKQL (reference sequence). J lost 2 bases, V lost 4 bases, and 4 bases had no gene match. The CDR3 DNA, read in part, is TGTGCCAGCAGCCCCCTGGGGGGGCAGAACACCGGGCAGCTCTAC. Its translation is CASSPLGGQNTGQLY. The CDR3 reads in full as CASSPLGGQNTGQLYF.

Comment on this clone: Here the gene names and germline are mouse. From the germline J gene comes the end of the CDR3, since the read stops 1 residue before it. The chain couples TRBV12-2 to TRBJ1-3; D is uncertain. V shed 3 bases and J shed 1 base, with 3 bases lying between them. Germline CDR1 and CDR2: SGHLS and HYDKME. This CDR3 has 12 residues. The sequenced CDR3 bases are TGTGCCAGCTCTGAATCTGGAAATACGCTCTAT. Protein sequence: CASSESGNTLY. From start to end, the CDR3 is CASSESGNTLYF.

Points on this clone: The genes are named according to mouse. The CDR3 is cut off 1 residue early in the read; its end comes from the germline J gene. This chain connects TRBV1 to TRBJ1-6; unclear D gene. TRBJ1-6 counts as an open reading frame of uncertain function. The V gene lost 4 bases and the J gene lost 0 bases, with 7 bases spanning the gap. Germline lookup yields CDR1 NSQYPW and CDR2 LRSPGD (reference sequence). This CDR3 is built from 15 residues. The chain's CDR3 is CTCSEHNSYNSPLYF. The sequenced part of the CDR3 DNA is TGCACCTGCAGTGAGCATAATTCCTATAATTCGCCCCTCTAC.

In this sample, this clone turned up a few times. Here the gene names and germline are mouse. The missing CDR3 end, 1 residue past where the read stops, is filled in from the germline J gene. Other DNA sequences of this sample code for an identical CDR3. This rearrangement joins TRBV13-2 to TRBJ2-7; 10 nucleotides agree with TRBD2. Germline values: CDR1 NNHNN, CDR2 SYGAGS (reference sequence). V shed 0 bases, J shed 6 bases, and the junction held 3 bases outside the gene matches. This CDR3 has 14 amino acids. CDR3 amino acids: CASGDAGGAPEQYF. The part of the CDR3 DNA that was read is TGTGCCAGCGGTGATGCTGGGGGGGCGCCTGAACAGTAC.

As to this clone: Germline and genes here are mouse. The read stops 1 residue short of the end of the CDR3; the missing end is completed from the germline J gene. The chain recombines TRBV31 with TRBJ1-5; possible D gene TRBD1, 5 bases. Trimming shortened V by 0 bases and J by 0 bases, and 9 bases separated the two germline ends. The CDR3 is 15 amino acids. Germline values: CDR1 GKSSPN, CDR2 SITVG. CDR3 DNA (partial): TGTGCCTGGAGTCTACGGACAAATAACAACCAGGCTCCGCTT. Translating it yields CAWSLRTNNNQAPL. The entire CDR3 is CAWSLRTNNNQAPLF.

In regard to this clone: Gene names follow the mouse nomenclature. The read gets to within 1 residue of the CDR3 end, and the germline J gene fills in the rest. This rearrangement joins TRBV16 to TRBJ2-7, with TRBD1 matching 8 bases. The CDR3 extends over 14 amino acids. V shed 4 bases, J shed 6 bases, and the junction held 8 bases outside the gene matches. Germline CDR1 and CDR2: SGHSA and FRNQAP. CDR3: CASSYQTGASEQYF. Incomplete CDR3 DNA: TGTGCAAGCAGCTACCAGACAGGGGCCAGTGAACAGTAC.

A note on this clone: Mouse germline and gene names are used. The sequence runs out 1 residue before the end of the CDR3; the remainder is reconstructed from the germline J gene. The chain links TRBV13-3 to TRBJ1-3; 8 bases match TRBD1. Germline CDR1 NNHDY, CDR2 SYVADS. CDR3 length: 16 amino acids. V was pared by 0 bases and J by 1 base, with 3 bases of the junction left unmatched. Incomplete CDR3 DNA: TGTGCCAGCAGTGATGCACCAGGGGGCTCTGGAAATACGCTCTAT. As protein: CASSDAPGGSGNTLY. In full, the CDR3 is CASSDAPGGSGNTLYF.

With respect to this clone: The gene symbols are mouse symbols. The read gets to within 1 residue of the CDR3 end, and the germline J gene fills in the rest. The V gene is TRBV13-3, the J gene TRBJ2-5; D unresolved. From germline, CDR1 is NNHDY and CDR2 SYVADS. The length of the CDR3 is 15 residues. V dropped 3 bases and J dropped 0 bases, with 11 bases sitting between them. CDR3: CASSGSTFNQDTQYF. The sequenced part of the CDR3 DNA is TGTGCCAGCAGTGGATCGACATTTAACCAAGACACCCAGTAC.

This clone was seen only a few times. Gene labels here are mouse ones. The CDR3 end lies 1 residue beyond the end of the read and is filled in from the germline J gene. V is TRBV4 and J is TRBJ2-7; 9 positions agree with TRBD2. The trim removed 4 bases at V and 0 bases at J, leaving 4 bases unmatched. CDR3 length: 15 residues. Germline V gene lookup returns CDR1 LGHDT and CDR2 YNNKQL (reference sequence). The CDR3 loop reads CASSSRLGDSYEQYF. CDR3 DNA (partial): TGTGCCAGCAGCTCCCGACTGGGGGACTCCTATGAACAGTAC.

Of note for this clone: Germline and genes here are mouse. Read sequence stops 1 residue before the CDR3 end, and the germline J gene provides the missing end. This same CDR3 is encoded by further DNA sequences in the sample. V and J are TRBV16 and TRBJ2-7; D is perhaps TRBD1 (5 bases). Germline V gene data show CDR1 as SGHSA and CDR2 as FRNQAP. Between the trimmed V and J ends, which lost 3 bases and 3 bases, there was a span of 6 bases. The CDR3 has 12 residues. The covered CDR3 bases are TGTGCAAGCAGCTTGCAGGGCTATGAACAGTAC. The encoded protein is CASSLQGYEQY. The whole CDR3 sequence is CASSLQGYEQYF.

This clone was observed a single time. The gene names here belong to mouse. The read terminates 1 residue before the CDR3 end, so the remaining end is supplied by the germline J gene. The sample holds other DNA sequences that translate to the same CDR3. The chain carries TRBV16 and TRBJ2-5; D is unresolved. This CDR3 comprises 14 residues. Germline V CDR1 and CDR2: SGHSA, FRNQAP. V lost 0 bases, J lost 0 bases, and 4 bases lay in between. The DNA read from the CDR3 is TGTGCAAGCAGCTTAGAAGGTAACCAAGACACCCAGTAC. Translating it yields CASSLEGNQDTQY. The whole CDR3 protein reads CASSLEGNQDTQYF.

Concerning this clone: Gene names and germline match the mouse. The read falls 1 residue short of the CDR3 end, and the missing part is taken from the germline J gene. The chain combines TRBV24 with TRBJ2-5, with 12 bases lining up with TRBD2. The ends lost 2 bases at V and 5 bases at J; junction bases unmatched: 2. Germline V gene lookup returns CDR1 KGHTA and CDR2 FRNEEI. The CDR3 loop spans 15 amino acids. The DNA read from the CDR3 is TGTGCCAGCAGTCTGGACTGGGGGGGCGCAGACACCCAGTAC. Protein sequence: CASSLDWGGADTQY. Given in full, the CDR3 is CASSLDWGGADTQYF.

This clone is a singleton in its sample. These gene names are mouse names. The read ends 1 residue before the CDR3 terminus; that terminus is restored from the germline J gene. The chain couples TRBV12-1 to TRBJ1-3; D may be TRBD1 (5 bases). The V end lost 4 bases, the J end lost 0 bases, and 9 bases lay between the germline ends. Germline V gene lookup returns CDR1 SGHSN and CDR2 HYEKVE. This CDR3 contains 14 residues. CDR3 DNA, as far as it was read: TGTGCCAGCTCCCACGACAGTTCTGGAAATACGCTCTAT. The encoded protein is CASSHDSSGNTLY. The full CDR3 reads CASSHDSSGNTLYF.

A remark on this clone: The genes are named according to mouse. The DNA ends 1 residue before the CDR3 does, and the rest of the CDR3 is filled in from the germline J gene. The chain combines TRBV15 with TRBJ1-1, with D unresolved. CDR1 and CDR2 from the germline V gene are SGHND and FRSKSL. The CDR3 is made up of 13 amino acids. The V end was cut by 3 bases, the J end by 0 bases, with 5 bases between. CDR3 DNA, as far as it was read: TGTGCCAGCAGTTTCGCACCAAACACAGAAGTCTTC. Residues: CASSFAPNTEVF. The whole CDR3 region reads CASSFAPNTEVFF.

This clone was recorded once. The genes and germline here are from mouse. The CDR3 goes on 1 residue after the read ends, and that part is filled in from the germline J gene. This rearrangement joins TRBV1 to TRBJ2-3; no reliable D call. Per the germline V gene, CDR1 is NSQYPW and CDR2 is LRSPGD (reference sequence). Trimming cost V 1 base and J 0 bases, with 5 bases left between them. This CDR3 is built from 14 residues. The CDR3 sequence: CTCSAATSAETLYF. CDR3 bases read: TGCACCTGCAGTGCAGCAACTAGTGCAGAAACGCTGTAT.

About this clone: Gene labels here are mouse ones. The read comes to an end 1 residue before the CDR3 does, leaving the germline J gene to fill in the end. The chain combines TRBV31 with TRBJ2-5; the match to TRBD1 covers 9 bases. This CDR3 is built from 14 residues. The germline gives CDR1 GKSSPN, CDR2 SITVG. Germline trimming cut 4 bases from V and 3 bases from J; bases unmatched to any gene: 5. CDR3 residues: CAWTLDRGQDTQYF. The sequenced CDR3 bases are TGTGCCTGGACCTTAGACAGGGGGCAAGACACCCAGTAC.

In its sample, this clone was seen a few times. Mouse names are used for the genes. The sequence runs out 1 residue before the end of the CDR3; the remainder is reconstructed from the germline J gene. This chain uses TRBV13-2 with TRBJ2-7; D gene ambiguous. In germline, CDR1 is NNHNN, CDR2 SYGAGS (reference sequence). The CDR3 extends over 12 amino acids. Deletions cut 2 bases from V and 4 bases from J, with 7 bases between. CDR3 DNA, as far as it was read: TGTGCCAGCGGTGAATGGGAATATGAACAGTAC. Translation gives CASGEWEYEQY. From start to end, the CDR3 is CASGEWEYEQYF.

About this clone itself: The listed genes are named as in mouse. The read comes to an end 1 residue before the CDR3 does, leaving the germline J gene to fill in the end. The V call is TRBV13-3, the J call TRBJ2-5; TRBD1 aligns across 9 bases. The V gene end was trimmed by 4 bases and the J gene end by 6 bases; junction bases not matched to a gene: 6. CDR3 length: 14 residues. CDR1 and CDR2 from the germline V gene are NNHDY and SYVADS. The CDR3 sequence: CASSPQGAGDTQYF. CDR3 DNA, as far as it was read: TGTGCCAGCAGTCCACAGGGGGCGGGGGACACCCAGTAC.

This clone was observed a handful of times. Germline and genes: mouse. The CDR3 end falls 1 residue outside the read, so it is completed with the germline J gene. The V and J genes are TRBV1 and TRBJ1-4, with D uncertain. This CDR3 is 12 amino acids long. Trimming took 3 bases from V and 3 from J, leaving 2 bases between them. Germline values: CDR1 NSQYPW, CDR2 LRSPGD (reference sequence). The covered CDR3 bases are TGCACCTGCAGTGCGCCCAACGAAAGATTATTT. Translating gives CTCSAPNERLF. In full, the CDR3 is CTCSAPNERLFF.

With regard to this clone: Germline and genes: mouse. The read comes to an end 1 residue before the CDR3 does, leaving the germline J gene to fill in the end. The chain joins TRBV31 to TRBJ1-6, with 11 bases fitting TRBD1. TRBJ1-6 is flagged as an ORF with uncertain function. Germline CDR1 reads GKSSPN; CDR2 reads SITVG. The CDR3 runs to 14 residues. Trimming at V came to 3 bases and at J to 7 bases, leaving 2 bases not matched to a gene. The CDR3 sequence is CAWRDRGRNSPLYF. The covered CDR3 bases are TGTGCCTGGAGGGACAGGGGGCGGAATTCGCCCCTCTAC.

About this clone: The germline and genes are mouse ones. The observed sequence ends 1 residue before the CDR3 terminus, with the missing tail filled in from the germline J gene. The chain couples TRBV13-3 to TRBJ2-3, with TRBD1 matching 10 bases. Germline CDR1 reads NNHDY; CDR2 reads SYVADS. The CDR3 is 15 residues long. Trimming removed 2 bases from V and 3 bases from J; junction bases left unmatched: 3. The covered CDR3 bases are TGTGCCAGCAGTGAGGGACAGGGGAGAGCAGAAACGCTGTAT. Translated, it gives CASSEGQGRAETLY. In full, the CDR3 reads CASSEGQGRAETLYF.

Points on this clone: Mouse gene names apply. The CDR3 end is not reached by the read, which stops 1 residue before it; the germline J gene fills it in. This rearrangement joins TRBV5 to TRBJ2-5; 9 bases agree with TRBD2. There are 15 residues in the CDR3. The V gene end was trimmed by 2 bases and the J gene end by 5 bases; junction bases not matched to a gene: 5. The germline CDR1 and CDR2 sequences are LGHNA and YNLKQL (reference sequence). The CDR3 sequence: CASSQLGGTGDTQYF. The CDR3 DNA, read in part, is TGTGCCAGCAGCCAACTGGGGGGGACGGGAGACACCCAGTAC.

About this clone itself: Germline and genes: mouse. The CDR3 is CAWSPGGGTEQFF. The part of the CDR3 DNA that was read is TGTGCCTGGAGCCCGGGAGGGGGGACTGAGCAGTTC. The chain uses TRBV31 and TRBJ2-1; perhaps D is TRBD1 or TRBD2 (6 bases each). From the germline J gene comes the end of the CDR3, since the read stops 1 residue before it. CDR1 GKSSPN and CDR2 SITVG come from the germline V gene. The V end was cut by 3 bases, the J end by 8 bases, with 14 bases between. The CDR3 has 13 residues.

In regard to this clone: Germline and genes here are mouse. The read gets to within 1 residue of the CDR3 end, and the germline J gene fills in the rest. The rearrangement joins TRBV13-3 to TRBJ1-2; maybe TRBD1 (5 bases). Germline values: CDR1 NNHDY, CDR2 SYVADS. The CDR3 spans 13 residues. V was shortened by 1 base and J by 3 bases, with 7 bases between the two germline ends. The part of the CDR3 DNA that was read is TGTGCCAGCAGTGATCGGGACGACTCCGACTACACC. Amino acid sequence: CASSDRDDSDYT. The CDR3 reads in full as CASSDRDDSDYTF.